This T cell receptor beta chain was sequenced for a study of blood T cell repertoires in COVID-19. The V gene's germline CDR1 is MNHEY and CDR2 SMNVEV (reference sequence). The CDR3 is 12 amino acids. The ends were cut back, 3 bases at V and 7 bases at J, with 9 bases in the middle. Measured with immunoSEQ multiplex PCR; TCRdb has only the in-frame clones, and not every one. The sample has under 200,000 clones, 86% seen once. Sequenced input: peripheral blood. The clonotype comes from a middle-aged man with active or convalescent COVID-19. The chain recombines TRBV27 with TRBJ1-2, with no clear D. The CDR3 nucleotides are TGTGCCAGCAGTTTCGGGATCGGTGGCTACACCTTC. Its translation is CASSFGIGGYTF.